This T cell receptor beta chain originates from a study of T cell responses to AZD1222 COVID-19 vaccine. General study points: Recipients of two AZD1222 doses showed rising Spike-specific TCR breadth and depth.

Sequenced by immunoSEQ multiplex PCR; TCRdb stores in-frame clones only, minus some. The repertoire holds some 95,000 clones, around 92% seen once, with 2.8% in the top ten. The CDR3 is made up of 12 amino acids. With 5 bases removed from V and 10 bases from J, the gap between germline ends came to 12 bases. Germline loops: CDR1 SEHNR, CDR2 FQNEAQ (reference sequence). Turning to this clone: What it recognizes is unknown.

The TCR originated in an adult in good health. The sequencing used peripheral blood, collected on day 0 of MenACWY control vaccination. V usage is TRBV7-9 and J usage is TRBJ2-1, with D tentatively TRBD2 (6 bases). The chain's CDR3 is CASSPRLEEQFF. DNA for the CDR3: TGTGCCAGCAGCCCAAGACTAGAGGAGCAGTTCTTC. The full variable domain, its missing parts supplied by reference TRBV7-9 and TRBJ2-1, is DTGVSQNPRHKITKRGQNVTFRCDPISEHNRLYWYRQTLGQGPEFLTYFQNEAQLEKSRLLSDRFSAERPKGSFSTLEIQRTEQGDSAMYLCASSPRLEEQFFGPGTRLTVL.